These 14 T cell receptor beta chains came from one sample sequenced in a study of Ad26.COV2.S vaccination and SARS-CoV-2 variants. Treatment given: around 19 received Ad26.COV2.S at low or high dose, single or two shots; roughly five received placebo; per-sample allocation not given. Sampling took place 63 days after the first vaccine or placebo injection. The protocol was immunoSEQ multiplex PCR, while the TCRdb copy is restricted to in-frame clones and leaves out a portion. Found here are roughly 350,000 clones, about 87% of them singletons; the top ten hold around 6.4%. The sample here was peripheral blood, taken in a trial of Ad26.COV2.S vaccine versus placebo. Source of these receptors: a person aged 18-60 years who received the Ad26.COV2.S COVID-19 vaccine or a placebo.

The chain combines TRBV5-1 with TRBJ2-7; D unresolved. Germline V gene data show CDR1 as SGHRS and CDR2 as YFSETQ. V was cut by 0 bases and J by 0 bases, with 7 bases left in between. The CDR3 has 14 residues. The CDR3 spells CASSLVRSSYEQYF. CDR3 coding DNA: TGCGCCAGCAGCTTGGTCAGAAGCTCCTACGAGCAGTACTTC.

The CDR3 reads CASSQVPTLLNTEAFF. The CDR3 region has the DNA TGCGCCAGCAGCCAAGTGCCCACACTTCTGAACACTGAAGCTTTCTTT. The chain carries TRBV4-1 and TRBJ1-1; D not resolved. Trimming cost V 1 base and J 0 bases, with 12 bases left between them. The germline gives CDR1 MGHRA, CDR2 YSYEKL. The CDR3 length is 16 residues.

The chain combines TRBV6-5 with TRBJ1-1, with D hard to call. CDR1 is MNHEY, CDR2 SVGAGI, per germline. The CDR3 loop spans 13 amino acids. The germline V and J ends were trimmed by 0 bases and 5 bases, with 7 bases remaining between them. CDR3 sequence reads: CASSYSEVTEAFF. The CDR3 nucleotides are TGTGCCAGCAGTTACTCTGAGGTTACTGAAGCTTTCTTT.

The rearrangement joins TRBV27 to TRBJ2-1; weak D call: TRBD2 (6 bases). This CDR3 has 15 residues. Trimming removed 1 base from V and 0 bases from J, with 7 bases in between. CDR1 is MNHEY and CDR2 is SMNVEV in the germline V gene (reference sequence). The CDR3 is CASSLWGDSYNEQFF. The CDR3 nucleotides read TGTGCCAGCAGTTTATGGGGGGACTCCTACAATGAGCAGTTCTTC.

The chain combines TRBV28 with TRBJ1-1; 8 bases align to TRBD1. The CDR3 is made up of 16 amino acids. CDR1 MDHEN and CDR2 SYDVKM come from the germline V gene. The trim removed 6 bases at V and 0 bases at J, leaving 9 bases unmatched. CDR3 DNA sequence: TGTGCCAGCAGCCTACCCTGGACAGGGCTGAACACTGAAGCTTTCTTT. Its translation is CASSLPWTGLNTEAFF.

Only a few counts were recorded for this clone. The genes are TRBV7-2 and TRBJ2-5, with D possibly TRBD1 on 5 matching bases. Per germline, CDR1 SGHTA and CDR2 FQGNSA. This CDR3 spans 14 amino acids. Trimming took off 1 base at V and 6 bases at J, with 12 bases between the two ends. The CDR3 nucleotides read TGTGCCAGCAGCTTAGAGGGCAGGGTAAAGACCCAGTACTTC. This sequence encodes CASSLEGRVKTQYF.

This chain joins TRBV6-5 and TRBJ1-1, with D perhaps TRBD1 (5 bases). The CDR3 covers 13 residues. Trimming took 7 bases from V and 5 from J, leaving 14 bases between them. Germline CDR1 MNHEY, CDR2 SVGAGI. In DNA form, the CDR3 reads TGTGCCAGCACAGGGCTGGGGGAGACTGAAGCTTTCTTT. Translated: CASTGLGETEAFF.

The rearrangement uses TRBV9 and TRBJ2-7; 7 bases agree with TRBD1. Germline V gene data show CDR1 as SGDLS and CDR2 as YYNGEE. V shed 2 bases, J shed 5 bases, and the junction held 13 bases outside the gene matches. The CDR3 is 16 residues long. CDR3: CASSVRGQLLLNEQYF. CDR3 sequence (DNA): TGTGCCAGCAGCGTTAGGGGGCAGCTCCTACTTAACGAGCAGTACTTC.

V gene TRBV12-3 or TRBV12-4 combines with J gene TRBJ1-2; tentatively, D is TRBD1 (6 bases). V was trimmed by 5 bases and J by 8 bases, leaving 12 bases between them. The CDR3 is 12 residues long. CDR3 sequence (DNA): TGTGCCAGCAGTCCCGACAGGTACGGCTACACCTTC. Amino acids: CASSPDRYGYTF.

CDR3 bases: TGTGCCAGCAGCCGGGAACAAATGAACACTGAAGCTTTCTTT. Translating it yields CASSREQMNTEAFF. The chain is built from TRBV5-4 and TRBJ1-1; D gene uncertain. CDR3 length: 14 amino acids. V lost 4 bases, J lost 0 bases, and 10 bases lay in between. Germline V CDR1 and CDR2: SGHNT, YYREEE (reference sequence).

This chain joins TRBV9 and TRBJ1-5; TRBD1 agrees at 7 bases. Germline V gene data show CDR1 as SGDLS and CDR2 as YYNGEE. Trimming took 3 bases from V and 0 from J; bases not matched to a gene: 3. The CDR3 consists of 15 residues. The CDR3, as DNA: TGTGCCAGCAGCGGGGGACAGTATAGCAATCAGCCCCAGCATTTT. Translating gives CASSGGQYSNQPQHF.

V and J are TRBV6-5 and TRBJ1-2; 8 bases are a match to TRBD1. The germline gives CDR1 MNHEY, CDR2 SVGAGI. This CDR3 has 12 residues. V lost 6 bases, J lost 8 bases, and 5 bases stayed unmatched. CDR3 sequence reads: CASRGTGGGYTF. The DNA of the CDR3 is TGTGCCAGCAGGGGGACAGGAGGCGGCTACACCTTC.

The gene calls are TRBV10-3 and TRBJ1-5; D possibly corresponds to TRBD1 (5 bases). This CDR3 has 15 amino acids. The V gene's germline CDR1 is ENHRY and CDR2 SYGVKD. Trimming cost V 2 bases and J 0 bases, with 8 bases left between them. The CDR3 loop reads CAISEPGTSNQPQHF. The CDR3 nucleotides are TGTGCCATCAGTGAGCCAGGGACTAGCAATCAGCCCCAGCATTTT.

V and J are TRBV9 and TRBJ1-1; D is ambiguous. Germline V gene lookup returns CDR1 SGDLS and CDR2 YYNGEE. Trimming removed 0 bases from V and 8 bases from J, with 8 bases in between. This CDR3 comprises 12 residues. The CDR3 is CASSVGGDEAFF. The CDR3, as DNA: TGTGCCAGCAGCGTAGGGGGAGACGAAGCTTTCTTT.